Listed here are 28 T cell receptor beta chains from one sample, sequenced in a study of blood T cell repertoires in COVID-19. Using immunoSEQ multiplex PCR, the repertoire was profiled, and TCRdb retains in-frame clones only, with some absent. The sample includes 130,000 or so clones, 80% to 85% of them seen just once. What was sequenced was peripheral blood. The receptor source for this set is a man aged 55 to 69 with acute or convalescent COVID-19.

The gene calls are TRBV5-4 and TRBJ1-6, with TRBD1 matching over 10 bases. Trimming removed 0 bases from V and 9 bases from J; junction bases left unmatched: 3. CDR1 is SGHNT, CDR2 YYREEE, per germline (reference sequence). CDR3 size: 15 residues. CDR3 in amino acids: CASSLAGQGGSPLHF. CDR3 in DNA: TGTGCCAGCAGCTTGGCTGGACAGGGGGGTTCACCCCTCCACTTT. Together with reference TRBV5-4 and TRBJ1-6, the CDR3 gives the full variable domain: ETGVTQSPTHLIKTRGQQVTLRCSSQSGHNTVSWYQQALGQGPQFIFQYYREEENGRGNFPPRFSGLQFPNYSSELNVNALELDDSALYLCASSLAGQGGSPLHFGNGTRLTVT.

The CDR3 loop is CATHRSDSYEQYF. The CDR3 DNA reads as TGTGCCACCCACCGTAGTGATTCCTACGAGCAGTACTTC. This chain joins TRBV10-3 and TRBJ2-7; D unresolved. Between the trimmed V and J ends, which lost 10 bases and 1 base, there was a span of 14 bases. Germline values: CDR1 ENHRY, CDR2 SYGVKD. The CDR3 has 13 amino acids.

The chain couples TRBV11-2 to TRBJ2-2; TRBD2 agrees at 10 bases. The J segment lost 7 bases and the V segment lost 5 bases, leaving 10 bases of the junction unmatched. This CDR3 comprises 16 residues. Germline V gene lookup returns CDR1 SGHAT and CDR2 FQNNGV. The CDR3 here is CASSPAAGGFDGELFF. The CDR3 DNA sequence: TGTGCCAGCAGCCCTGCAGCGGGGGGGTTCGACGGGGAGCTGTTTTTT.

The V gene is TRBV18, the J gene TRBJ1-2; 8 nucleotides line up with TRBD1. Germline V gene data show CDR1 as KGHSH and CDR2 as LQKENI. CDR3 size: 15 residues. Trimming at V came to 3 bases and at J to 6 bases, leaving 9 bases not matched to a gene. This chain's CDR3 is CASSPNRQGIHGYTF. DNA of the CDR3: TGTGCCAGCTCACCCAACCGACAGGGGATCCATGGCTACACCTTC.

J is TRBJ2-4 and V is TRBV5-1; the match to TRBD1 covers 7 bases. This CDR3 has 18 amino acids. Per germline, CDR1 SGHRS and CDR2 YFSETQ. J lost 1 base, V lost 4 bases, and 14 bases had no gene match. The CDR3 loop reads CASSDATGNLGAKNIQYF. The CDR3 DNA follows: TGCGCCAGCAGCGATGCGACAGGGAATTTGGGGGCCAAAAACATTCAGTACTTC.

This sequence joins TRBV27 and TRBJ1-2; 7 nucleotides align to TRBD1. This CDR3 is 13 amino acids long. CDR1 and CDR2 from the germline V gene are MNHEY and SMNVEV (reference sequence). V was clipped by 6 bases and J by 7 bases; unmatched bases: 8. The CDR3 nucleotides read TGTGCCAGCAGCTATGGGGACAGAGGTGGCTACACCTTC. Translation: CASSYGDRGGYTF.

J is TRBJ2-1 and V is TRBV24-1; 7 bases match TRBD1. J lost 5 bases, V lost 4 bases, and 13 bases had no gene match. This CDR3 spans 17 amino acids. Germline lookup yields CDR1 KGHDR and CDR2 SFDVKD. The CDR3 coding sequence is TGTGCCACCAGTGAACTGGACGAGACAGGGCTAGACAATGAGCAGTTCTTC. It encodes CATSELDETGLDNEQFF.

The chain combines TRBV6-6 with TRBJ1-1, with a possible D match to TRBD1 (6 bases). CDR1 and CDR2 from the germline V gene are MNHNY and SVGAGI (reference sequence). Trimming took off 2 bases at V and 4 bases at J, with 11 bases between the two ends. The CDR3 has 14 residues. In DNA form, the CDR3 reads TGTGCCAGCAGTTACGCCGGGACAACCACTGAAGCTTTCTTT. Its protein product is CASSYAGTTTEAFF.

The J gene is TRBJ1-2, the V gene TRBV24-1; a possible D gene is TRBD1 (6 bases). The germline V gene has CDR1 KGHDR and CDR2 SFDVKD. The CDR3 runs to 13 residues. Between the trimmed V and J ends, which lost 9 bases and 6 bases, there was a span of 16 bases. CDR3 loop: CATGGGGLHGYTF. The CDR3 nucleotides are TGTGCCACCGGCGGCGGGGGCTTGCATGGCTACACCTTC.

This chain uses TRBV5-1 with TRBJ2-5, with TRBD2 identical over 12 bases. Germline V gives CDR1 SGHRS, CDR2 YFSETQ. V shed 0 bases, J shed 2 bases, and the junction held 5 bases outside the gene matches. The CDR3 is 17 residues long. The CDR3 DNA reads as TGCGCCAGCAGCTTGGGACTAGCGGGGGACTTACAAGAGACCCAGTACTTC. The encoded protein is CASSLGLAGDLQETQYF. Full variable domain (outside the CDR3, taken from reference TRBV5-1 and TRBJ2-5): KAGVTQTPRYLIKTRGQQVTLSCSPISGHRSVSWYQQTPGQGLQFLFEYFSETQRNKGNFPGRFSGRQFSNSRSEMNVSTLELGDSALYLCASSLGLAGDLQETQYFGPGTRLLVL.

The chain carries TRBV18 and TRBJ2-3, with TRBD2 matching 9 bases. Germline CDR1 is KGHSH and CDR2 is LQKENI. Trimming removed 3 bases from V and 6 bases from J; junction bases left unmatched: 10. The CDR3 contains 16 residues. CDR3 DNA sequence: TGTGCCAGCTCACCGAACGCGGCGGGGGGGCATGATACGCAGTATTTT. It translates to CASSPNAAGGHDTQYF.

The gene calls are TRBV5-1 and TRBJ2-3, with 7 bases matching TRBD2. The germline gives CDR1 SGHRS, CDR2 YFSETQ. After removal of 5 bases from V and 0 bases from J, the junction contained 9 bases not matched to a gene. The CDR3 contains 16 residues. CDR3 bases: TGCGCCAGCAGAGCGGGACTTTCGGCTAGCACAGATACGCAGTATTTT. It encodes CASRAGLSASTDTQYF.

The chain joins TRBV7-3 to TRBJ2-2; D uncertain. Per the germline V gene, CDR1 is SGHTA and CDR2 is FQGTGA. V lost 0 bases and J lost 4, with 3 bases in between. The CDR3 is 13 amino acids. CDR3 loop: CASSLTSTGELFF. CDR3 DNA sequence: TGTGCCAGCAGCTTAACGAGCACCGGGGAGCTGTTTTTT.

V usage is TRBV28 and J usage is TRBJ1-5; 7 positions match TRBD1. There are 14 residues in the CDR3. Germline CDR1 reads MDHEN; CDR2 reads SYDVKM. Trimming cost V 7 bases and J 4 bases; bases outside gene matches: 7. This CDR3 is CASITDRNNQPQHF. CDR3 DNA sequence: TGTGCCAGCATTACGGACAGGAATAATCAGCCCCAGCATTTT.

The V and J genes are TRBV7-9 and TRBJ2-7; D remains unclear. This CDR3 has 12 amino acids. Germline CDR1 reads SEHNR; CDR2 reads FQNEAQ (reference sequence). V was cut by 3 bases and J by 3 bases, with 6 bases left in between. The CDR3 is CASSFGLYEQYF. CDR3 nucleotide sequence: TGTGCCAGCAGCTTTGGGCTCTACGAGCAGTACTTC.

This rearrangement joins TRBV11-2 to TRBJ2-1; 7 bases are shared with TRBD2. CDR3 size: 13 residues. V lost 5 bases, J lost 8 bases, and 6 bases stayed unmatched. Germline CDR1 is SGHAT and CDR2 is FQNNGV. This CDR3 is CASSPMGGYEQFF. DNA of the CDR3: TGTGCCAGCAGCCCAATGGGAGGGTATGAGCAGTTCTTC.

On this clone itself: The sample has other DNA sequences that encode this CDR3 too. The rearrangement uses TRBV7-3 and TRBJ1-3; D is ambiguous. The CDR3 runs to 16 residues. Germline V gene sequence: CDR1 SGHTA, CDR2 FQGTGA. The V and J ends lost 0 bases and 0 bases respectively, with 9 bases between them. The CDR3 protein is CASSLTGGNSGNTIYF. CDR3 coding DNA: TGTGCCAGCAGCTTAACCGGCGGAAACTCTGGAAACACCATATATTTT.

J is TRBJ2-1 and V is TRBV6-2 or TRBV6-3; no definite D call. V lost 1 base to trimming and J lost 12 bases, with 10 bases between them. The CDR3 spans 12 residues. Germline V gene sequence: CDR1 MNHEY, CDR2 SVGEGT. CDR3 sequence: CASSYYPSGQFF. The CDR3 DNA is TGTGCCAGCAGTTACTATCCTTCCGGGCAGTTCTTC.

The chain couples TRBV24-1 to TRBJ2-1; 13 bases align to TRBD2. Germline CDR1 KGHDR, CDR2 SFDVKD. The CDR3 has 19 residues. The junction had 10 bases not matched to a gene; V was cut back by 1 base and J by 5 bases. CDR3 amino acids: CATSDFIPGTSGTNNEQFF. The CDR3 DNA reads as TGTGCCACCAGTGATTTTATCCCCGGGACTAGCGGGACAAACAATGAGCAGTTCTTC.

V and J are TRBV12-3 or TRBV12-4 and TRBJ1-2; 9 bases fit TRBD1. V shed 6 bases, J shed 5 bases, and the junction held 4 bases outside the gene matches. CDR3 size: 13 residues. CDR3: CASRAQGAYGYTF. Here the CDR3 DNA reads TGTGCCAGCAGGGCACAGGGGGCGTATGGCTACACCTTC.

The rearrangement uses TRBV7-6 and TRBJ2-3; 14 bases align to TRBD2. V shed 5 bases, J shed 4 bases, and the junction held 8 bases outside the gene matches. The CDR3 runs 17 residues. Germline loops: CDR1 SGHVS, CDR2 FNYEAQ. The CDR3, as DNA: TGTGCCAGCAGCCCTAAGGGACTAGCGGGAGTCCCAGATACGCAGTATTTT. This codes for CASSPKGLAGVPDTQYF.

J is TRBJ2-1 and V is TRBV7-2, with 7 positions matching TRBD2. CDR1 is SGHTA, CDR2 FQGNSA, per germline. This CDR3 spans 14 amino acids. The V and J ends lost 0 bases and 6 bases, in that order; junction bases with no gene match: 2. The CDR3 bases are TGTGCCAGCAGCTTAGCGGGGGGGTTCAATGAGCAGTTCTTC. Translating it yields CASSLAGGFNEQFF.

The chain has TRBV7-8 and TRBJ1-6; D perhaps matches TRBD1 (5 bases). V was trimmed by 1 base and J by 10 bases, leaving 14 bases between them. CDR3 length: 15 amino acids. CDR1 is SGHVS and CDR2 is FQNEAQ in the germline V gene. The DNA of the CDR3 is TGTGCCAGCAGCTTAGTCAGTGGGGGGGACTCACCCCTCCACTTT. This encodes CASSLVSGGDSPLHF.

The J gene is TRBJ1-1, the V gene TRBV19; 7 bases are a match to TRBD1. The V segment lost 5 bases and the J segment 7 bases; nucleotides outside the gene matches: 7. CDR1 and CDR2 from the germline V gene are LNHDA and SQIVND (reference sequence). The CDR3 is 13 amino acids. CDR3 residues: CASSAEGQLEAFF. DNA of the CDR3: TGTGCCAGTAGTGCGGAGGGACAGCTTGAAGCTTTCTTT. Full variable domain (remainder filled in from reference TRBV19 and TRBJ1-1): DGGITQSPKYLFRKEGQNVTLSCEQNLNHDAMYWYRQDPGQGLRLIYYSQIVNDFQKGDIAEGYSVSREKKESFPLTVTSAQKNPTAFYLCASSAEGQLEAFFGQGTRLTVV.

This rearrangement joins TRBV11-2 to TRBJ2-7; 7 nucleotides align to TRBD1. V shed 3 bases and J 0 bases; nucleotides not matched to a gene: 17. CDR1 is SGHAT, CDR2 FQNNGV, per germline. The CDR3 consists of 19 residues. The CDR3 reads CASSFSLQGRTGRSYEQYF. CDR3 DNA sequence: TGTGCCAGCAGCTTCTCCCTTCAGGGTCGGACAGGACGCTCCTACGAGCAGTACTTC.

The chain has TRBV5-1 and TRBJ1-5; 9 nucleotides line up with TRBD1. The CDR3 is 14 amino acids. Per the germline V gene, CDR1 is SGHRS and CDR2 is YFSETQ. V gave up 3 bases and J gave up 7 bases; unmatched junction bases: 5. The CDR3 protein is CASSSTGGGQPQHF. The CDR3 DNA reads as TGCGCCAGCAGCTCGACAGGGGGGGGCCAGCCCCAGCATTTT.

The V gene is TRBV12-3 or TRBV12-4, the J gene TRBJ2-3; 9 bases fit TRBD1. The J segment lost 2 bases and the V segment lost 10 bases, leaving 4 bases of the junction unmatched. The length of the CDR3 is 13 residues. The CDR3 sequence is CAIGTGPTDTQYF. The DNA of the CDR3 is TGTGCCATCGGGACAGGGCCCACAGATACGCAGTATTTT.

CDR3 loop: CASSSILGAGNTEAFF. The CDR3 nucleotides read TGTGCCAGCAGCTCGATACTCGGCGCGGGCAACACTGAAGCTTTCTTT. The gene calls are TRBV9 and TRBJ1-1; D is unclear. V lost 4 bases to trimming and J lost 2 bases, with 18 bases between them. This CDR3 has 16 residues. The germline gives CDR1 SGDLS, CDR2 YYNGEE.